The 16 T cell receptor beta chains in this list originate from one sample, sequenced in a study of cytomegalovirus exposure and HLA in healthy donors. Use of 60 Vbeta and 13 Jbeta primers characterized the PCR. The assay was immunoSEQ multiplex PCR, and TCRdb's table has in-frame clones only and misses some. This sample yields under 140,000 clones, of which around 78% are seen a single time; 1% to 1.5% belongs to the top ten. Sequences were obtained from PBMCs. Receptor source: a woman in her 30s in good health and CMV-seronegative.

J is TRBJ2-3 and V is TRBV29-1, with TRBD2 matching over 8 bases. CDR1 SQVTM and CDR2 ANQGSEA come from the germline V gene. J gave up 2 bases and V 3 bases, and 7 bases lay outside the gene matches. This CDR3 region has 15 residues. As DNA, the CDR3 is TGCAGCGTTGAGGGCAGCGGGGGCTCCACAGATACGCAGTATTTT. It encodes CSVEGSGGSTDTQYF.

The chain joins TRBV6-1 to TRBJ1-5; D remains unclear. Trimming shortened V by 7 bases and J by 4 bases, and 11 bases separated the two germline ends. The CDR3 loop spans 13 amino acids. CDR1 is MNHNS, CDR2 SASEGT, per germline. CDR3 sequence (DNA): TGTGCCAGCACCGAAACGGGGAATCAGCCCCAGCATTTT. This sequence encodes CASTETGNQPQHF.

In nucleotides, the CDR3 is TGTGCCAGCAGGCAGGGACAGGAACTCTATGGCTACACCTTC. It codes for CASRQGQELYGYTF. V is TRBV6-6 and J is TRBJ1-2, with 8 bases aligning to TRBD1. V lost 6 bases, J lost 4 bases, and 7 bases stayed unmatched. CDR1 and CDR2 (germline): MNHNY, SVGAGI (reference sequence). This CDR3 is built from 14 residues.

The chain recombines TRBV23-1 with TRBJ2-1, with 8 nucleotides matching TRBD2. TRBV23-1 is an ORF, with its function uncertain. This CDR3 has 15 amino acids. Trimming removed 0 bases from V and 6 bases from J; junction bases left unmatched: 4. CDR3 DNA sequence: TGCGCCAGCAGTCAATCTAACCGGGAGGGCAATGAGCAGTTCTTC. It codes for CASSQSNREGNEQFF.

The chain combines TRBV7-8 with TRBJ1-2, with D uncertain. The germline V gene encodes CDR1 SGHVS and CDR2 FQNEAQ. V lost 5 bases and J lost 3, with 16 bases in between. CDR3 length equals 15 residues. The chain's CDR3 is CASSGRETMDYGYTF. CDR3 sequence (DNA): TGTGCCAGCAGCGGCCGGGAAACGATGGACTATGGCTACACCTTC.

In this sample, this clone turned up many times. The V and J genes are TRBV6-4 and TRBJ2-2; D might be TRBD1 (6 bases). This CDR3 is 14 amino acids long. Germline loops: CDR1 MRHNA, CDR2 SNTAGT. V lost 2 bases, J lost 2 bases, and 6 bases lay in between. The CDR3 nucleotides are TGTGCCAGCAGTGACGGGACAAACACCGGGGAGCTGTTTTTT. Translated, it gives CASSDGTNTGELFF.

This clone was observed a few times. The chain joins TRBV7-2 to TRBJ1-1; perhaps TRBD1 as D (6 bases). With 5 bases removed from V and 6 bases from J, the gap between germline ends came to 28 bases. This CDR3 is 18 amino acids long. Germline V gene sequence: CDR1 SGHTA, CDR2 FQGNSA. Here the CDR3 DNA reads TGTGCCAGCAGCCGACCGGGATTTACCACAGGGCGTAACGCTGAAGCTTTCTTT. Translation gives CASSRPGFTTGRNAEAFF.

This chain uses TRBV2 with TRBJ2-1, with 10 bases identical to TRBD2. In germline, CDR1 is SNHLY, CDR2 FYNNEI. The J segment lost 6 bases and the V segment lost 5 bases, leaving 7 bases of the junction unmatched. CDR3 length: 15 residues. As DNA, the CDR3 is TGTGCCAGCAGTCAGACTAGCGGGTTACCCAATGAGCAGTTCTTC. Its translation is CASSQTSGLPNEQFF.

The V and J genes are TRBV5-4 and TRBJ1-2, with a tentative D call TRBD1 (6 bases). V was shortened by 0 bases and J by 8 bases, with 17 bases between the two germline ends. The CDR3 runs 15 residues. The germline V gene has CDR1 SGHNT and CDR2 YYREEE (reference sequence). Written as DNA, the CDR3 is TGTGCCAGCAGCTTGGGCGGGGGCCTCGGGTCAGGCTACACCTTC. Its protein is CASSLGGGLGSGYTF.

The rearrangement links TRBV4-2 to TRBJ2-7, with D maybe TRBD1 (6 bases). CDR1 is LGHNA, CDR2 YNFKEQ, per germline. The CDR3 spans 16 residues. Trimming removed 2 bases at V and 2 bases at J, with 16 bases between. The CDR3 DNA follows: TGTGCCAGCAGCCAAAAGGCCGGGACACTCGCCTACGAGCAGTACTTC. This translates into CASSQKAGTLAYEQYF.

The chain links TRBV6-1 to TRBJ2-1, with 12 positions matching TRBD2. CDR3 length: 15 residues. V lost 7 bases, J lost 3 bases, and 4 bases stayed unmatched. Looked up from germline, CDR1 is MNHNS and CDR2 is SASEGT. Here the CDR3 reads CASMRTSGDYNEQFF. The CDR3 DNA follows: TGTGCCAGCATGCGGACTAGCGGGGACTACAATGAGCAGTTCTTC.

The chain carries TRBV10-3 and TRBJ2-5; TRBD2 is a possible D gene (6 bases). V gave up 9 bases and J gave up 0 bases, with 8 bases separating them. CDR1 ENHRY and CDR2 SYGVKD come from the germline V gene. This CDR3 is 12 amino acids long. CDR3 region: CAIGGNQETQYF. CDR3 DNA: TGTGCCATAGGAGGGAACCAAGAGACCCAGTACTTC.

This CDR3 reads CASSLVAGGEKLFF. CDR3 coding DNA: TGTGCCAGCAGCTTAGTGGCTGGAGGTGAAAAACTGTTTTTT. This sequence joins TRBV7-6 and TRBJ1-4; D remains ambiguous. The CDR3 spans 14 residues. The V end was cut by 1 base, the J end by 7 bases, with 10 bases between. CDR1 is SGHVS, CDR2 FNYEAQ, per germline.

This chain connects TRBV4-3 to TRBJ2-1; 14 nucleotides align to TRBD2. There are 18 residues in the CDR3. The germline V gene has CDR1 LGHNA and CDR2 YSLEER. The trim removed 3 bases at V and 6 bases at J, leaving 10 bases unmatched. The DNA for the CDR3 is TGCGCCAGCAGCCATATAAGGATTGGGACTAGCGGGAGCAATGAGCAGTTCTTC. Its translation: CASSHIRIGTSGSNEQFF.

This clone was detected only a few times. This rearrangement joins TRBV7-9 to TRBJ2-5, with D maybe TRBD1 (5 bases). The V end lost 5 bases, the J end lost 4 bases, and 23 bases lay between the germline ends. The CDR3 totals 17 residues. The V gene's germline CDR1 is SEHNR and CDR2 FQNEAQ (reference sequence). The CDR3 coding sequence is TGTGCCAGCAGCATCGATCGTGAGCCAGAAAGGGGAGAGACCCAGTACTTC. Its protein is CASSIDREPERGETQYF. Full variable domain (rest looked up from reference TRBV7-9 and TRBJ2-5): DTGVSQNPRHKITKRGQNVTFRCDPISEHNRLYWYRQTLGQGPEFLTYFQNEAQLEKSRLLSDRFSAERPKGSFSTLEIQRTEQGDSAMYLCASSIDREPERGETQYFGPGTRLLVL.

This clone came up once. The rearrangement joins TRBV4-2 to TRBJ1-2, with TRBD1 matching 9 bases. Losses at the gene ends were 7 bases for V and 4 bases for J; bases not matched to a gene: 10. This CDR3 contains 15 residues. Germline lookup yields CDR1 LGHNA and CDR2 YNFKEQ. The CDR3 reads CASTPDRGQRYGYTF. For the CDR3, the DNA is TGTGCCAGCACCCCGGACAGGGGACAGCGCTATGGCTACACCTTC.